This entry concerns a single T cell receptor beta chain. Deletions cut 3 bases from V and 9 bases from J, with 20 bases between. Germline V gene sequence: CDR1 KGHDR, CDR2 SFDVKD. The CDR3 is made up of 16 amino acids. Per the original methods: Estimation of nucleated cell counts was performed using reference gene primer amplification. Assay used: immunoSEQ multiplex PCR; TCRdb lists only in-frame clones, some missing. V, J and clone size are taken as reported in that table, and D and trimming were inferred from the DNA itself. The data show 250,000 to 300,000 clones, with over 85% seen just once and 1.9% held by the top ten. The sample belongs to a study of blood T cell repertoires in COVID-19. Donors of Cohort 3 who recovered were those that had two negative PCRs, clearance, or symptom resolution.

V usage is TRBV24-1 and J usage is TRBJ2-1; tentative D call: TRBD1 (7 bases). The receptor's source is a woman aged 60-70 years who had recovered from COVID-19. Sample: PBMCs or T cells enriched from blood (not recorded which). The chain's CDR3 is CATSDPGLGGGSEQFF. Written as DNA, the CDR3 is TGTGCCACCAGTGATCCCGGCCTTGGAGGGGGCAGTGAGCAGTTCTTC.